This record looks at one T cell receptor (beta chain) sequence and its context. Its antigen is not known. The data stem from a study of breast tumors, draining lymph nodes, adjacent tissues. Study-level results: Findings are consistent with lymph node origin and intratumoral expansion of most tumor T cells. The lymph node origin of tumor T cells was framed as consistent with a hypothesis, not demonstrated. Tumors had less TCR diversity than lymph nodes, more than nontumor tissue. Tumor and nontumor repertoires were significantly more similar in luminal-like than in basal-like breast cancer.

TCRdb re-called the multiplex PCR reads through MiXCR, storing one row per CDR3 protein. The table has more than 50,000 distinct CDR3 sequences, roughly 57% seen once. Germline V gene data show CDR1 as MDHEN and CDR2 as SYDVKM. J lost 0 bases, V lost 7 bases, and 12 bases had no gene match. The length of the CDR3 is 17 residues. The sequence was collected from a female donor with breast cancer. Some clones in this sample may be carry-over from other donors' samples. This chain connects TRBV28 to TRBJ1-1; 9 bases agree with TRBD1. The sequencing input was breast tumor tissue. The DNA of the CDR3 is TGTGCCAGCAACTCGGTGGGGACAGGGAGAATGAACACTGAAGCTTTCTTT. Encoded protein: CASNSVGTGRMNTEAFF.